The present TCR beta chain was sequenced within a study of blood T cell repertoires in COVID-19. On the study more broadly: The United States, Italy and Spain provided the acute and convalescent COVID-19 samples. Sources were T cells, B-cell-depleted T cells, or PBMCs; the material itself was cDNA or gDNA.

Original analysis: Estimated nucleated cell counts came from reference gene primer amplification. Profiled with immunoSEQ multiplex PCR; TCRdb holds only in-frame clones, not every one. The V and J calls and clone size come from that table; D and trimming were worked out from the DNA. The sample yields roughly 250,000 clones, about 83% seen once. Germline V lookup: CDR1 LNHDA, CDR2 SQIVND (reference sequence). The V gene end was trimmed by 5 bases and the J gene end by 5 bases; junction bases not matched to a gene: 10. The CDR3 consists of 16 residues. V gene TRBV19 combines with J gene TRBJ1-5; 9 positions match TRBD1. Sequencing was carried out using peripheral blood. This sequence was found in a man aged 40-49 years with active or convalescent COVID-19. In nucleotides, the CDR3 is TGTGCCAGTAGTCAACCGGACAGGGGTCCTCATCAGCCCCAGCATTTT. Translated, it gives CASSQPDRGPHQPQHF.